This passage covers 32 T cell receptor beta chains from one sample sequenced in a study of T cell repertoires in cytomegalovirus infection. From the reads, TCRdb called clonotypes with MiXCR, one entry per CDR3 protein. The data show about 900,000 distinct CDR3 sequences, under 40% seen once. What these receptors recognize is not known. Material: cultured CD8+ T cells from PBMCs, obtained from culture after CMV antigen stimulation. All receptors derive from a human donor in good health (CMV status not recorded). Some clones in this sample may be carry-over from other donors' samples.

The chain's CDR3 is CASSVLGFSAGNTIYF. CDR3 bases: TGTGCCAGCAGCGTGCTTGGGTTCTCGGCTGGAAACACCATATATTTT. The chain employs TRBV7-9 and TRBJ1-3; D not resolved. Trimming shortened V by 5 bases and J by 2 bases, and 16 bases separated the two germline ends. The germline V gene encodes CDR1 SEHNR and CDR2 FQNEAQ (reference sequence). The CDR3 is made up of 16 amino acids.

The V gene is TRBV27, the J gene TRBJ2-1, with TRBD1 matching 9 bases. The V segment lost 4 bases and the J segment 7 bases; nucleotides outside the gene matches: 8. The CDR3 is 15 amino acids. Germline CDR1 is MNHEY and CDR2 is SMNVEV (reference sequence). The CDR3 DNA reads TGTGCCAGCAGTTCCGTGACAGGGGGATTAAATGAGCAGTTCTTC. This codes for CASSSVTGGLNEQFF.

The chain links TRBV6-5 to TRBJ2-5, with 15 bases identical to TRBD2. The ends lost 2 bases at V and 5 bases at J; junction bases unmatched: 6. Looked up from germline, CDR1 is MNHEY and CDR2 is SVGAGI. The CDR3 has 17 amino acids. DNA of the CDR3: TGTGCCAGCAGTTACCCGGGACTAGCGGGGGGAACGGAGACCCAGTACTTC. It yields the protein CASSYPGLAGGTETQYF.

The J gene is TRBJ2-1, the V gene TRBV19, with 14 bases matching TRBD2. CDR3 length: 17 residues. With 5 bases clipped from V and 9 bases from J, the junction kept 12 bases outside the gene matches. Germline V gene data show CDR1 as LNHDA and CDR2 as SQIVND (reference sequence). CDR3 DNA: TGTGCCAGTAGTGAAGCCCCGGGCGGACTAGCGGGGGGTGAGCAGTTCTTC. The encoded protein is CASSEAPGGLAGGEQFF. Filled out from reference TRBV19 and TRBJ2-1, the complete variable domain reads DGGITQSPKYLFRKEGQNVTLSCEQNLNHDAMYWYRQDPGQGLRLIYYSQIVNDFQKGDIAEGYSVSREKKESFPLTVTSAQKNPTAFYLCASSEAPGGLAGGEQFFGPGTRLTVL.

The CDR3 loop reads CASSPERNSPLHF. CDR3 bases: TGCGCCAGCAGCCCCGAGCGTAATTCACCCCTCCACTTT. The J gene is TRBJ1-6, the V gene TRBV4-1; no clear D. The CDR3 sequence is 13 residues long. Trimming stripped 4 bases from V and 6 bases from J, with 7 bases between. The V gene's germline CDR1 is MGHRA and CDR2 YSYEKL.

This sequence joins TRBV6-6 and TRBJ1-6; weak D call: TRBD1 (5 bases). Between the trimmed V and J ends, which lost 0 bases and 6 bases, there was a span of 6 bases. CDR3 size: 14 residues. The germline CDR1 and CDR2 sequences are MNHNY and SVGAGI (reference sequence). In DNA, the CDR3 is TGTGCCAGCAGTTACTCAGGGACTAATTCACCCCTCCACTTT. Its translation is CASSYSGTNSPLHF.

This clonotype has more than one count but fewer than ten. The chain couples TRBV27 to TRBJ2-7; D ambiguous. The germline V gene encodes CDR1 MNHEY and CDR2 SMNVEV (reference sequence). The CDR3 has 13 amino acids. Trimming left V 2 bases short and J 3 bases short, with 8 bases between. The CDR3: CASSLRADYEQYF. Written as DNA, the CDR3 is TGTGCCAGCAGTTTACGAGCTGACTACGAGCAGTACTTC.

This clonotype has only one observation. One junction end disagrees with the germline gene, perhaps due to a read error. The genes are TRBV7-6 and TRBJ2-6, with D maybe TRBD2 (6 bases). Germline CDR1 SGHVS, CDR2 FNYEAQ. The CDR3 is made up of 17 amino acids. CDR3 nucleotide sequence: TGTGTCAGCAGTGATACCGGGACTCTTTCTGGGGCCAACGTCCTGACTTTC. It translates to CVSSDTGTLSGANVLTF. The variable domain in full, completed from reference TRBV7-6 and TRBJ2-6, reads GAGVSQSPRYKVTKRGQDVALRCDPISGHVSLYWYRQALGQGPEFLTYFNYEAQQDKSGLPNDRFSAERPEGSISTLTIQRTEQRDSAMYRCVSSDTGTLSGANVLTFGAGSRLTVL.

V usage is TRBV4-3 and J usage is TRBJ2-3, with TRBD2 matching 8 bases. The germline V gene encodes CDR1 LGHNA and CDR2 YSLEER. There are 16 residues in the CDR3. V gave up 5 bases and J gave up 3 bases; unmatched junction bases: 10. The CDR3 protein is CASSYAAGEFTDTQYF. As DNA, the CDR3 is TGCGCCAGCAGCTACGCAGCGGGGGAGTTTACAGATACGCAGTATTTT.

The chain recombines TRBV6-5 with TRBJ2-7; 7 nucleotides agree with TRBD2. CDR3 length: 15 amino acids. V gave up 2 bases and J gave up 3 bases; unmatched junction bases: 7. Germline V gene lookup returns CDR1 MNHEY and CDR2 SVGAGI. CDR3 sequence reads: CASSYGRGDYYEQYF. In nucleotides, the CDR3 is TGTGCCAGCAGTTACGGGAGAGGGGACTACTACGAGCAGTACTTC.

V is TRBV14 and J is TRBJ2-4; no clear D. V was cut by 8 bases and J by 3 bases, with 11 bases left in between. Germline assignment: CDR1 SGHDN and CDR2 FVKESK. CDR3 length equals 13 residues. In nucleotides, the CDR3 is TGTGCCAGCGGCCCTCTAAACAAAAACATTCAGTACTTC. Its translation is CASGPLNKNIQYF.

The chain employs TRBV7-9 and TRBJ2-1; no clear D. The V end was cut by 7 bases, the J end by 5 bases, with 15 bases between. This CDR3 is built from 14 residues. Germline V gene lookup returns CDR1 SEHNR and CDR2 FQNEAQ (reference sequence). Here the CDR3 DNA reads TGTGCCAGCACCTTCGAAAGTAGAAACAATGAGCAGTTCTTC. Translation: CASTFESRNNEQFF.

The V call is TRBV20-1, the J call TRBJ1-5; no firm D call. The CDR3 loop spans 14 amino acids. The V gene's germline CDR1 is DFQATT and CDR2 SNEGSKA (reference sequence). V lost 5 bases and J 0 bases, leaving 11 bases between the germline ends. For the CDR3, the DNA is TGCAGTGCTTGGACCGGGAATAGCAATCAGCCCCAGCATTTT. Protein sequence: CSAWTGNSNQPQHF.

This clonotype was seen a few times. This chain connects TRBV2 to TRBJ2-5; 12 bases fit TRBD2. Germline V lookup: CDR1 SNHLY, CDR2 FYNNEI. After removal of 6 bases from V and 1 base from J, the junction contained 12 bases not matched to a gene. The CDR3 loop spans 18 amino acids. CDR3 DNA sequence: TGTGCCAGCAGCCCTCCCGGACTAGCGGGGCCCTCCCAAGAGACCCAGTACTTC. As protein: CASSPPGLAGPSQETQYF. The whole variable domain, filled in from reference TRBV2 and TRBJ2-5, reads EPEVTQTPSHQVTQMGQEVILRCVPISNHLYFYWYRQILGQKVEFLVSFYNNEISEKSEIFDDQFSVERPDGSNFTLKIRSTKLEDSAMYFCASSPPGLAGPSQETQYFGPGTRLLVL.

As to this clonotype: This clone may be a read error of a much larger clone one base away. This CDR3 reads CASSLAHDGYGYTF. Written as DNA, the CDR3 is TGTGCTAGCAGCTTAGCTCACGATGGCTATGGCTACACCTTC. The chain couples TRBV7-6 to TRBJ1-2; no reliable D call. This CDR3 spans 14 amino acids. Germline CDR1 is SGHVS and CDR2 is FNYEAQ.

This clonotype was observed a few times. The V gene is TRBV10-1, the J gene TRBJ2-1; 7 bases line up with TRBD1. The CDR3 contains 12 residues. With V trimmed by 3 bases and J by 13 bases, 6 bases remained unmatched. Germline V gene sequence: CDR1 WNHNN, CDR2 SYGVQD (reference sequence). The CDR3 coding sequence is TGCGCCAGCAGTGACCCCAGACAGGGACAGTTCTTC. Translated, it gives CASSDPRQGQFF.

V usage is TRBV27 and J usage is TRBJ2-1; no firm D call. CDR3 length: 15 residues. The V end lost 5 bases, the J end lost 5 bases, and 16 bases lay between the germline ends. CDR1 and CDR2 from the germline V gene are MNHEY and SMNVEV (reference sequence). CDR3 protein: CASSHSELPDNEQFF. The CDR3 DNA reads TGTGCCAGCAGTCACAGCGAGCTCCCTGACAATGAGCAGTTCTTC.

This clonotype was observed a handful of times. The genes are TRBV24-1 and TRBJ2-1, with 12 bases fitting TRBD2. The CDR3 covers 16 residues. Germline V gives CDR1 KGHDR, CDR2 SFDVKD. Losses at the gene ends were 5 bases for V and 9 bases for J; bases not matched to a gene: 10. Here the CDR3 reads CATSAGLAGGIGEQFF. For the CDR3, the DNA is TGTGCCACCAGTGCCGGCCTAGCGGGGGGGATCGGTGAGCAGTTCTTC.

About this clonotype: This may come from a read error, since a much larger clone is one base off. This sequence joins TRBV12-3 or TRBV12-4 and TRBJ2-5; 7 bases line up with TRBD1. This CDR3 is 18 amino acids long. The junction had 17 bases not matched to a gene; V was cut back by 3 bases and J by 4 bases. CDR3 sequence: CASSFAPSSTGVIETQYF. The CDR3 DNA reads TGTGCCAGCAGTTTTGCCCCCTCTTCTACAGGGGTAATAGAGACCCAGTACTTC.

On this clonotype: This clone may be a read error of a much larger clone one base away. CDR3 sequence (DNA): TGTGCCAGCAGCTTAGCGCCTGGGGGCCTCGATCAGCCCCAGCATTTT. Residues: CASSLAPGGLDQPQHF. The V and J genes are TRBV7-8 and TRBJ1-5; possible D gene TRBD1, 6 bases. Germline lookup yields CDR1 SGHVS and CDR2 FQNEAQ. CDR3 size: 16 residues. V dropped 0 bases and J dropped 5 bases, with 14 bases sitting between them.

The CDR3 DNA follows: TGTGCCAGTAGTATCACAGGGGAAAATAATGAAAAACTGTTTTTT. Amino acids: CASSITGENNEKLFF. The J gene is TRBJ1-4, the V gene TRBV19; 7 bases are shared with TRBD1. The CDR3 has 15 residues. V dropped 3 bases and J dropped 4; count of bases not matched to a gene: 5. Germline assignment: CDR1 LNHDA and CDR2 SQIVND (reference sequence).

For the CDR3, the DNA is TGTGCCAGCAGTGACGGGGGAGAAACCTACGAGCAGTACGTC. Residues: CASSDGGETYEQYV. The V call is TRBV2, the J call TRBJ2-7; weak D call: TRBD2 (6 bases). The CDR3 loop spans 14 amino acids. Germline CDR1 reads SNHLY; CDR2 reads FYNNEI. The V end was cut by 3 bases, the J end by 2 bases, with 11 bases between.

This clonotype came up a few times. The V and J genes are TRBV7-3 and TRBJ2-3, with 9 bases fitting TRBD2. The CDR3 has 17 residues. Germline V lookup: CDR1 SGHTA, CDR2 FQGTGA. Trimming cost V 1 base and J 3 bases; bases outside gene matches: 8. DNA for the CDR3: TGTGCCAGCAGCTTAATGGGCGGGGGGGCGAGAACAGATACGCAGTATTTT. Translating gives CASSLMGGGARTDTQYF.

The rearrangement uses TRBV7-6 and TRBJ2-7; possible D gene TRBD1, 6 bases. V lost 4 bases, J lost 0 bases, and 19 bases lay in between. The CDR3 totals 17 residues. Germline loops: CDR1 SGHVS, CDR2 FNYEAQ. The CDR3 nucleotides are TGTGCCAGCAGCTCCGGGACATCTACGTCGTTCTCCTACGAGCAGTACGTC. The encoded protein is CASSSGTSTSFSYEQYV.

This clonotype was detected a few times. The V and J genes are TRBV7-2 and TRBJ1-2; tentative D call: TRBD1 (5 bases). With 5 bases removed from V and 8 bases from J, the gap between germline ends came to 15 bases. The CDR3 consists of 13 residues. Germline CDR1 and CDR2: SGHTA and FQGNSA. This CDR3 is CASSTWGPWGYTF. The CDR3 DNA sequence: TGTGCCAGCAGCACCTGGGGCCCCTGGGGCTACACCTTC.

This clonotype was seen a few times. V and J are TRBV7-9 and TRBJ1-5; no definite D call. Germline V gene sequence: CDR1 SEHNR, CDR2 FQNEAQ (reference sequence). The CDR3 sequence is 14 residues long. Trimming pared 4 bases from V and 7 bases from J, leaving 14 bases between. Here the CDR3 DNA reads TGTGCCAGCAGCTCAGGCGGGTCTGAACAGCCCCAGCATTTT. Translating gives CASSSGGSEQPQHF. Full variable domain (rest looked up from reference TRBV7-9 and TRBJ1-5): DTGVSQNPRHKITKRGQNVTFRCDPISEHNRLYWYRQTLGQGPEFLTYFQNEAQLEKSRLLSDRFSAERPKGSFSTLEIQRTEQGDSAMYLCASSSGGSEQPQHFGDGTRLSIL.

The V call is TRBV7-9, the J call TRBJ2-1; possible D gene TRBD2, 5 bases. Deletions cut 3 bases from V and 9 bases from J, with 12 bases between. CDR1 SEHNR and CDR2 FQNEAQ come from the germline V gene (reference sequence). The CDR3 contains 13 residues. The CDR3 spells CASSLNWETEQFF. CDR3 sequence (DNA): TGTGCCAGCAGCTTGAACTGGGAGACTGAGCAGTTCTTC.

This clonotype was seen a handful of times. The J gene is TRBJ1-1, the V gene TRBV12-5; 9 nucleotides align to TRBD1. Germline CDR1 LGHNT, CDR2 FRNRAP. This CDR3 has 17 amino acids. With 4 bases clipped from V and 3 bases from J, the junction kept 12 bases outside the gene matches. CDR3 sequence reads: CASGWETGTGFDTEAFF. The DNA for the CDR3 is TGTGCTAGTGGTTGGGAGACCGGGACAGGGTTTGACACTGAAGCTTTCTTT.

This clonotype has just a few counts. The chain combines TRBV18 with TRBJ2-1; 11 bases fit TRBD1. CDR3 size: 16 residues. Germline trimming cut 0 bases from V and 8 bases from J; bases unmatched to any gene: 6. The germline V gene has CDR1 KGHSH and CDR2 LQKENI. In DNA form, the CDR3 reads TGTGCCAGCTCACCACCCTCCGGACAGGGGGCGTATGAGCAGTTCTTC. As protein: CASSPPSGQGAYEQFF.

This rearrangement joins TRBV11-2 to TRBJ1-2; TRBD1 matches 8 bases. Unmatched junction bases numbered 12, after V lost 4 bases and J lost 8 bases. The CDR3 extends over 15 amino acids. Germline CDR1 SGHAT, CDR2 FQNNGV. CDR3 sequence reads: CASSSGQGRRGGYTF. DNA of the CDR3: TGTGCCAGCAGCTCCGGACAGGGAAGAAGGGGAGGCTACACCTTC.

The V and J genes are TRBV9 and TRBJ1-5, with a possible D match to TRBD1 (6 bases). V was shortened by 4 bases and J by 0 bases, with 17 bases between the two germline ends. The CDR3 totals 17 residues. Germline CDR1 is SGDLS and CDR2 is YYNGEE. The CDR3: CASSPSSGTPSNQPQHF. CDR3 nucleotides: TGTGCCAGCAGCCCTAGCTCCGGGACACCTAGCAATCAGCCCCAGCATTTT.

This clonotype has more than one count but fewer than ten. This chain uses TRBV4-1 with TRBJ1-5; D call uncertain. CDR1 is MGHRA, CDR2 YSYEKL, per germline. V was pared by 0 bases and J by 5 bases, with 11 bases between. The CDR3 is 15 residues long. For the CDR3, the DNA is TGCGCCAGCAGCCAAGACGGTGGAACCGATCAGCCCCAGCATTTT. Protein sequence: CASSQDGGTDQPQHF.